This TCR beta chain was profiled in a study of CD8+ T cells in alopecia areata. J lost 4 bases, V lost 2 bases, and 2 bases had no gene match. This CDR3 has 16 amino acids. The germline V gene encodes CDR1 SGHVS and CDR2 FNYEAQ. Separation by sorting yielded CD4+ and CD8+ T cells from PBMCs. Reverse transcription of extracted RNA yielded cDNA, which provided the sequencing template. The data were produced by immunoSEQ multiplex PCR, yet TCRdb's version contains in-frame clones alone and is incomplete. The table has about 64,000 clones, about 40% seen once; the top ten hold roughly half. This clone occurred a few times.

The V and J genes are TRBV7-6 and TRBJ2-3, with TRBD2 matching over 14 bases. This clonotype originated in a human donor with alopecia areata. The sample consisted of NKG2D-low CD8+ T cells sorted from blood. CDR3 coding DNA: TGTGCCAGCAGCTTACGGACTAGCGGGGGGCCAGATACGCAGTATTTT. Residues: CASSLRTSGGPDTQYF.